This TCR beta chain was sequenced for a study of blood T cell repertoires in COVID-19. As for the study in general: In each case, the material was cDNA or gDNA derived from T cells, B-cell-depleted T cells, or PBMCs.

Seattle patient enrollment occurred during active infection, with longitudinal follow-up thereafter. The germline V gene has CDR1 SGHRS and CDR2 YFSETQ. The CDR3 spans 18 residues. V dropped 0 bases and J dropped 4; count of bases not matched to a gene: 13. The method was immunoSEQ multiplex PCR; TCRdb's version includes in-frame clones alone and lacks a portion of them. The sample lists hundreds of thousands of clones, 75% to 85% occurring once. This clone was seen only once. The genes are TRBV5-1 and TRBJ2-1, with 7 bases fitting TRBD1. The sequence was obtained from a woman at least 80 years old with COVID-19, enrolled during active disease. The sample was peripheral blood. The CDR3 coding sequence is TGCGCCAGCAGCTTGGTAACCGGTGCAGGGGGTAGGTACAATGAGCAGTTCTTC. Translation gives CASSLVTGAGGRYNEQFF.